The 14 T cell receptor beta chains given below trace back to one sample, sequenced in a study of Ad26.COV2.S vaccination and SARS-CoV-2 variants. Treatment described: roughly 20 received Ad26.COV2.S at low or high dose, single or two shots; roughly 5 received placebo; per-sample allocation not given. Day 63 after the first vaccine or placebo injection was the time point for sampling. The protocol was immunoSEQ multiplex PCR, while the TCRdb copy is restricted to in-frame clones and leaves out a portion. The sample lists around 270,000 clones, around 90% seen once, with about 2.8% in the top ten. The source material was peripheral blood, sampled in a trial of Ad26.COV2.S vaccine versus placebo. All receptors derive from a person aged 18-60 years who received the Ad26.COV2.S COVID-19 vaccine or a placebo.

The chain combines TRBV5-1 with TRBJ1-2; 9 positions match TRBD1. Germline CDR1 and CDR2: SGHRS and YFSETQ. V lost 5 bases, J lost 5 bases, and 7 bases stayed unmatched. The CDR3 has 14 residues. The CDR3 is CASRPGQGGYGYTF. CDR3 in DNA: TGCGCCAGCAGACCGGGACAGGGAGGTTATGGCTACACCTTC.

The gene calls are TRBV29-1 and TRBJ1-2; tentatively, D is TRBD1 (5 bases). Germline assignment: CDR1 SQVTM and CDR2 ANQGSEA. Trimming cost V 0 bases and J 5 bases, with 13 bases left between them. This CDR3 comprises 14 residues. CDR3 sequence reads: CSVEDKGLGYGYTF. In nucleotides, the CDR3 is TGCAGCGTTGAAGATAAGGGGTTAGGGTATGGCTACACCTTC.

J is TRBJ1-2 and V is TRBV10-3; TRBD1 aligns across 7 bases. J gave up 7 bases and V 4 bases, and 3 bases lay outside the gene matches. The CDR3 runs 12 residues. Germline loops: CDR1 ENHRY, CDR2 SYGVKD. CDR3 protein: CAISGQGGGYTF. CDR3 DNA sequence: TGTGCCATCAGTGGGCAGGGGGGTGGCTACACCTTC.

CDR3 in DNA: TGTGCCTGGAGTGTACTAGGAGACTATGGCTACACCTTC. Protein: CAWSVLGDYGYTF. The chain links TRBV30 to TRBJ1-2; no firm D call. Germline CDR1 and CDR2: GTSNPN and SVGIG (reference sequence). This CDR3 is 13 amino acids long. V lost 0 bases and J lost 3, with 8 bases in between.

This clone was recorded a few times. The CDR3 reads CASSHRETHPSGYTF. Written as DNA, the CDR3 is TGTGCCAGTAGTCACCGAGAGACGCACCCCAGTGGCTACACCTTC. V usage is TRBV19 and J usage is TRBJ1-2; D is unresolved. This CDR3 has 15 residues. The V gene lost 5 bases and the J gene lost 7 bases, with 20 bases spanning the gap. Germline V gives CDR1 LNHDA, CDR2 SQIVND (reference sequence).

The chain links TRBV7-8 to TRBJ1-1; D gene unclear. V lost 2 bases to trimming and J lost 1 base, with 8 bases between them. Per germline, CDR1 SGHVS and CDR2 FQNEAQ. The CDR3 covers 14 residues. CDR3: CASSLHGQNTEAFF. CDR3 coding DNA: TGTGCCAGCAGCTTACATGGGCAGAACACTGAAGCTTTCTTT.

V and J are TRBV5-1 and TRBJ2-3, with D perhaps being TRBD1 or TRBD2 (6 bases each). This CDR3 has 16 amino acids. V was cut by 0 bases and J by 1 base, with 12 bases left in between. Germline V gene data show CDR1 as SGHRS and CDR2 as YFSETQ. CDR3: CASSLGGGYGTDTQYF. The CDR3 DNA follows: TGCGCCAGCAGCTTGGGAGGGGGGTACGGCACAGATACGCAGTATTTT.

The chain employs TRBV6-5 and TRBJ2-1; 7 nucleotides match TRBD1. Germline V gene data show CDR1 as MNHEY and CDR2 as SVGAGI. CDR3 length equals 15 residues. V was pared by 7 bases and J by 0 bases, with 6 bases of the junction left unmatched. The DNA of the CDR3 is TGTGCCAGCACCCCGACAGGGCCCTCCTACAATGAGCAGTTCTTC. It codes for CASTPTGPSYNEQFF.

J is TRBJ2-1 and V is TRBV7-2; 10 bases match TRBD2. This CDR3 region has 16 residues. Unmatched junction bases numbered 3, after V lost 3 bases and J lost 1 base. Germline CDR1 SGHTA, CDR2 FQGNSA. The CDR3 DNA reads as TGTGCCAGCAGCTTGAGGACTAGCGGTTCCTACAATGAGCAGTTCTTC. Protein: CASSLRTSGSYNEQFF. Full variable domain (missing parts from reference TRBV7-2 and TRBJ2-1): GAGVSQSPSNKVTEKGKDVELRCDPISGHTALYWYRQSLGQGLEFLIYFQGNSAPDKSGLPSDRFSAERTGGSVSTLTIQRTQQEDSAVYLCASSLRTSGSYNEQFFGPGTRLTVL.

This clone was picked up one time. V is TRBV6-5 and J is TRBJ2-3; no clear D. Germline V lookup: CDR1 MNHEY, CDR2 SVGAGI. The CDR3 covers 14 residues. Trimming stripped 4 bases from V and 0 bases from J, with 8 bases between. The DNA for the CDR3 is TGTGCCAGCAGTTGGCATTCTAGCACAGATACGCAGTATTTT. Amino acids: CASSWHSSTDTQYF.

The gene calls are TRBV27 and TRBJ2-5; D unclear. Germline CDR1 and CDR2: MNHEY and SMNVEV (reference sequence). Trimming shortened V by 7 bases and J by 5 bases, and 14 bases separated the two germline ends. This CDR3 has 13 residues. The CDR3 is CASTTRGSETQYF. The CDR3 nucleotides read TGTGCCAGCACGACGAGAGGTTCGGAGACCCAGTACTTC.

This chain links TRBV6-6 with TRBJ1-6; a weak D match, TRBD1 (5 bases). Germline-derived CDR1 and CDR2 are MNHNY and SVGAGI (reference sequence). The V and J ends lost 7 bases and 1 base respectively, with 11 bases between them. CDR3 size: 15 residues. The CDR3 DNA reads TGTGCCAGCACCTTCGAGGGGTCCTATAATTCACCCCTCCACTTT. It codes for CASTFEGSYNSPLHF.

This chain links TRBV11-2 with TRBJ1-4; TRBD1 is a possible D gene (6 bases). Trimming left V 3 bases short and J 7 bases short, with 18 bases between. CDR3 length equals 16 residues. Germline V gives CDR1 SGHAT, CDR2 FQNNGV. In nucleotides, the CDR3 is TGTGCCAGCAGCTTCATGTATGGGGGCGAGGGTGAAAAACTGTTTTTT. Translation: CASSFMYGGEGEKLFF.

V is TRBV18 and J is TRBJ2-7, with 12 bases fitting TRBD1. Per germline, CDR1 KGHSH and CDR2 LQKENI. The CDR3 runs 14 residues. V shed 8 bases and J 5 bases; nucleotides not matched to a gene: 7. The CDR3 loop reads CASTSGTGGHEQYF. Here the CDR3 DNA reads TGTGCCAGCACGTCCGGGACAGGGGGCCACGAGCAGTACTTC.